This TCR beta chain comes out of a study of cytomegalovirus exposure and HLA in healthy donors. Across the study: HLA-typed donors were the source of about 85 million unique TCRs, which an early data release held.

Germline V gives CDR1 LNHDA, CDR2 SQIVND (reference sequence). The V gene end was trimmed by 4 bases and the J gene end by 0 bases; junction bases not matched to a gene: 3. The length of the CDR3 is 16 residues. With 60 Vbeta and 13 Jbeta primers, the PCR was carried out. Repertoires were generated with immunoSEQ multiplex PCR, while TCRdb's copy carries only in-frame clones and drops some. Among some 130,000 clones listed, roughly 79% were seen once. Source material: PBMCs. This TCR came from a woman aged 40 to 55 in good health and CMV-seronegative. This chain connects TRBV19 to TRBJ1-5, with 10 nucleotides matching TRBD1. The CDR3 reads CASSTDRGYSNQPQHF. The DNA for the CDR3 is TGTGCCAGTAGTACGGACAGGGGGTATAGCAATCAGCCCCAGCATTTT.